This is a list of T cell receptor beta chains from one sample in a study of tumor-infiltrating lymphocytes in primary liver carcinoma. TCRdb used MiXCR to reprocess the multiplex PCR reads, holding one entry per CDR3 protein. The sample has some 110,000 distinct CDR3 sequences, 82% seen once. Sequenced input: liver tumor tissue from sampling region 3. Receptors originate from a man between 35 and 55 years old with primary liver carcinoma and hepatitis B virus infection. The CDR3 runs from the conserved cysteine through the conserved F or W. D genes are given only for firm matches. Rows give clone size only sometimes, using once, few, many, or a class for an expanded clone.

cdr3_aa: CASSPGLAGEVGTDMQYF; cdr3_nt: TGTGCCAGCAGCCCGGGACTAGCGGGAGAGGTGGGCACAGATATGCAGTACTTT; v_call: TRBV4-2; clone_size: -; d_call: TRBD2; cdr3_length: 18; j_call: TRBJ2-3
cdr3_aa: CASSSGLSDQPQHF; cdr3_nt: TGTGCCAGCAGCTCTGGACTTAGCGATCAACCCCAGCATTTT; v_call: TRBV7-2; clone_size: -; d_call: -; cdr3_length: 14; j_call: TRBJ1-5
cdr3_aa: CNVGGGWELFF; cdr3_nt: TGCAACGTTGGGGGCGGCTGGGAGCTGTTTTTT; v_call: TRBV29-1; clone_size: -; d_call: -; cdr3_length: 11; j_call: TRBJ2-2
cdr3_aa: CNAMTSGTGTPYEHYF; cdr3_nt: TGCAACGCCATGACATCTGGGACCGGCACTCCATACGAGCACTACTTC; v_call: TRBV29-1; clone_size: -; d_call: -; cdr3_length: 16; j_call: TRBJ2-7
cdr3_aa: CASRLSGGGPALPSTGTQYF; cdr3_nt: TGCGCCAGCAGACTTTCAGGGGGCGGCCCTGCGCTGCCTAGCACAGGTACCCAGTATTTT; v_call: TRBV5-1; clone_size: few; d_call: TRBD1; cdr3_length: 20; j_call: TRBJ2-3
cdr3_aa: CSVAGPVTQYF; cdr3_nt: TGCAGCGTTGCCGGGCCCGTAACGCAGTATTTT; v_call: TRBV29-1; clone_size: many; d_call: -; cdr3_length: 11; j_call: TRBJ2-3
cdr3_aa: CSIEFGQSIYGYAF; cdr3_nt: TGCAGCATCGAGTTTGGGCAGTCGATCTATGGCTACGCCTTC; v_call: TRBV29-1; clone_size: few; d_call: -; cdr3_length: 14; j_call: TRBJ1-2
cdr3_aa: CASSLGAGYYEQYF; cdr3_nt: TGTGCCAGCAGCTTAGGGGCAGGATACTACGAGCAGTACTTC; v_call: TRBV5-6; clone_size: -; d_call: -; cdr3_length: 14; j_call: TRBJ2-7
cdr3_aa: CASSPAGRGNVQFF; cdr3_nt: TGTGCCAGCAGCCCAGCCGGCCGCGGGAATGTACAGTTCTTC; v_call: TRBV7-8; clone_size: -; d_call: -; cdr3_length: 14; j_call: TRBJ2-1
cdr3_aa: CASSQGTATNYGYTF; cdr3_nt: TGTGCCAGCAGCCAGGGGACGGCTACTAACTATGGCTACACCTTC; v_call: TRBV4-2; clone_size: -; d_call: -; cdr3_length: 15; j_call: TRBJ1-2
cdr3_aa: CASSLFGSYGYTF; cdr3_nt: TGTGCCAGTAGCTTATTTGGTTCCTATGGCTACACCTTT; v_call: TRBV11-2; clone_size: -; d_call: -; cdr3_length: 13; j_call: TRBJ1-2
cdr3_aa: CGSNPTGGTEAFF; cdr3_nt: TGTGGCAGCAATCCGACAGGGGGAACTGAAGCTTTCTTT; v_call: TRBV6-6; clone_size: -; d_call: TRBD1; cdr3_length: 13; j_call: TRBJ1-1
cdr3_aa: CAWRGQEDTEELFF; cdr3_nt: TGTGCCTGGAGAGGTCAGGAGGACACCGAGGAGCTATTTTTT; v_call: TRBV30; clone_size: -; d_call: -; cdr3_length: 14; j_call: TRBJ2-2
cdr3_aa: CASNFTVVNEQFF; cdr3_nt: TGTGCCAGCAACTTCACAGTGGTTAATGAGCAGTTCTTC; v_call: TRBV11-2; clone_size: once; d_call: -; cdr3_length: 13; j_call: TRBJ2-1
cdr3_aa: CASNSLREVYEQYF; cdr3_nt: TGCGCCAGCAACTCACTAAGGGAGGTCTACGAGCAGTACTTC; v_call: TRBV5-1; clone_size: -; d_call: -; cdr3_length: 14; j_call: TRBJ2-7
cdr3_aa: CASSTLTRGRSHERFF; cdr3_nt: TGTGCCAGCAGTACCTTGACTAGAGGGAGAAGCCATGAGCGGTTCTTC; v_call: TRBV6-1; clone_size: -; d_call: -; cdr3_length: 16; j_call: TRBJ2-1